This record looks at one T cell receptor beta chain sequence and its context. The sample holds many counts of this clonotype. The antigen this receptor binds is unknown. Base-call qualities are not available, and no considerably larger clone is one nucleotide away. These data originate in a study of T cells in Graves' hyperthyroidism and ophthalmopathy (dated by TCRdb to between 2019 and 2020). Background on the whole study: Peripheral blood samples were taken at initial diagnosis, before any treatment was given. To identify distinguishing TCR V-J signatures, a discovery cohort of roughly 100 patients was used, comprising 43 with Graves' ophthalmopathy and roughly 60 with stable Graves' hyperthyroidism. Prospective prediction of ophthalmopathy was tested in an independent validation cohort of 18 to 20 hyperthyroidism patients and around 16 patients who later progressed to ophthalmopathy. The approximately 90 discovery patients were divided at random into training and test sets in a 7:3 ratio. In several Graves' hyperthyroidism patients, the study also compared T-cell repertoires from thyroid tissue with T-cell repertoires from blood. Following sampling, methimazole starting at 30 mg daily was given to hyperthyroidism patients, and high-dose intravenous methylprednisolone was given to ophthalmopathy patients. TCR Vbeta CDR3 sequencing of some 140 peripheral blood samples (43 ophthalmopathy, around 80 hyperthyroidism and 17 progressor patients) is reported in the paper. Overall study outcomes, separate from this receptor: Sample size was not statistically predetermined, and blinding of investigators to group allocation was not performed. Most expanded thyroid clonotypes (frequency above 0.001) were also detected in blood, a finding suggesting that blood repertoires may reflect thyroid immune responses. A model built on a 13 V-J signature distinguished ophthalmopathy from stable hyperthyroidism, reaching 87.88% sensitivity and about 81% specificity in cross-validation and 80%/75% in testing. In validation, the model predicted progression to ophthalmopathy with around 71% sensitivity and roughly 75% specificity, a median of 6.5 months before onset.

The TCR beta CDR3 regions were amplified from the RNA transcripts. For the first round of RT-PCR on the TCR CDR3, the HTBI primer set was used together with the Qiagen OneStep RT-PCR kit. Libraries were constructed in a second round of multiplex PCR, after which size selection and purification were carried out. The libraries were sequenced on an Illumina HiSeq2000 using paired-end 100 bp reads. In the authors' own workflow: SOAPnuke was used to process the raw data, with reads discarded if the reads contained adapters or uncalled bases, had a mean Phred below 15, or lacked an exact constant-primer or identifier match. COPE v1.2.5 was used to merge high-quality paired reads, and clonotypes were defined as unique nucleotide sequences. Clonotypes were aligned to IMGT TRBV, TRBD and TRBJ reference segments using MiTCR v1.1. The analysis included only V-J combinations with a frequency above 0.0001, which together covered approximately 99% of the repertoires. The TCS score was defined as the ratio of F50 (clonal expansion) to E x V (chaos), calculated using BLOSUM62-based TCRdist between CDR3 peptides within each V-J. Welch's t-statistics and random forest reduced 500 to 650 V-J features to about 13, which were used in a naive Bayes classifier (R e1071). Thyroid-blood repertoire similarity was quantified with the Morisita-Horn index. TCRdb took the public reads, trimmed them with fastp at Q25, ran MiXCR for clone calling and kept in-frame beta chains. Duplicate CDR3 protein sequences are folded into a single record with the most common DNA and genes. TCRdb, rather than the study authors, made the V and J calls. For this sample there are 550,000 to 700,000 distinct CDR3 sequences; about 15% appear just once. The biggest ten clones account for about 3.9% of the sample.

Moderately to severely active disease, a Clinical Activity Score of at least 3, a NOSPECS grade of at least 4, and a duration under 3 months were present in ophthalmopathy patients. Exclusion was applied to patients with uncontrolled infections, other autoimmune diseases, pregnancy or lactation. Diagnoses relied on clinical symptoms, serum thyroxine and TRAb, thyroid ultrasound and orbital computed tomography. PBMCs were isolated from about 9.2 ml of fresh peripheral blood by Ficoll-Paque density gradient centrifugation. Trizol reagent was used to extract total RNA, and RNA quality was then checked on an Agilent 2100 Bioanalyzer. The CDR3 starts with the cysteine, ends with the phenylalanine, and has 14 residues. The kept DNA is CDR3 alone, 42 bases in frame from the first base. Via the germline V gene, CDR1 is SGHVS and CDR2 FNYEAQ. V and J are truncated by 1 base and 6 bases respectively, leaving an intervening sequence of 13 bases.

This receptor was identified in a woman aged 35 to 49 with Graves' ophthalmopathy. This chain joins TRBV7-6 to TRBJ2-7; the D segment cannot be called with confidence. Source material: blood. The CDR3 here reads CASSLGQAGAEQYF. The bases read TGTGCCAGCAGCTTAGGTCAGGCCGGAGCCGAGCAGTACTTC.